This T cell receptor (beta chain) was found in a study of T cell changes during pregnancy in multiple sclerosis (dated by TCRdb to the late 2010s). For context, the study as a whole: The study looked at changes in the T cell repertoire across pregnancy in women with multiple sclerosis.

Libraries were built with the immunoSEQ multiplex PCR assay. This immuneACCESS table, as held by TCRdb, lists in-frame sequences with V and J called but not all clones. Of the missing ones, under half trace to an unresolved V gene in checked studies; the others have no known cause. This sample holds roughly 60,000 clones; over 85% were observed only once. 1.4% of the sample is held by the ten biggest clonotypes. On this clone itself: Its antigen remains unidentified. Base qualities are not at hand, and no much larger clone is one base apart.

V sheds 1 base and J sheds 2 bases, leaving 8 bases between their ends. The germline V gene (reference sequence) yields SEHNR for CDR1 and FQNEAQ for CDR2. The CDR3 covers 14 residues, taking in both the cysteine and the phenylalanine. The entry retains the CDR3 DNA only, 42 bases that are in frame from base 1. Material: peripheral blood, obtained in the second trimester of pregnancy. The receptor comes from a female donor with multiple sclerosis, enrolled in a pregnancy study. This sequence uses TRBV7-9 and TRBJ2-5; the D gene assignment is ambiguous. Read as DNA, the sequence is TGTGCCAGCAGCTTAGAAGCACGACAAGAGACCCAGTACTTC. Its protein reads: CASSLEARQETQYF.